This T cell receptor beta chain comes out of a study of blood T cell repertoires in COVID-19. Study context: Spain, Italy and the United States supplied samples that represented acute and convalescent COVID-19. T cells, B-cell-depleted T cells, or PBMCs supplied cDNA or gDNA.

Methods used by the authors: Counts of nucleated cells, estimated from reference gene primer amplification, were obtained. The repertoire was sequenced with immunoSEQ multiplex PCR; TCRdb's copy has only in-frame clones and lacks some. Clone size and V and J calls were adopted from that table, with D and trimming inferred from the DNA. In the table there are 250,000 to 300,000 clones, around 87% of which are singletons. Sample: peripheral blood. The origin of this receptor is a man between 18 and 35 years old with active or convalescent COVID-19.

The CDR3 loop reads CAWGLGGSGNTIYF. CDR3 coding DNA: TGTGCCTGGGGCCTAGGGGGATCTGGAAACACCATATATTTT. The chain employs TRBV30 and TRBJ1-3; D possibly corresponds to TRBD1 (6 bases). Germline CDR1 and CDR2: GTSNPN and SVGIG (reference sequence). This CDR3 spans 14 amino acids. V lost 5 bases and J 1 base, leaving 12 bases between the germline ends.